The TCR beta chain under discussion was sequenced for a study of response to subunit inactivated influenza vaccine. This clonotype was seen a few times. Antigen: not known. V was shortened by 0 bases and J by 4 bases, with 17 bases between the two germline ends. The CDR3 is 17 amino acids. The germline V gene encodes CDR1 SGHRS and CDR2 YFSETQ. TCRdb reprocessed the RT-PCR reads with MiXCR, giving one entry per CDR3 protein. Of under 850,000 distinct CDR3 sequences detected, around 18% appear once; the ten largest clones hold roughly 10%. General study results and limits: The authors put forward the suggestion that each seasonal influenza vaccination may bring in only a limited number of new T cells.

The sample here was PBMCs from blood, taken about 5 days after vaccination. This receptor was identified in a man between 45 and 60 years old who received an inactivated influenza vaccine. The chain combines TRBV5-1 with TRBJ2-1; D possibly matches TRBD1 or TRBD2 (5 bases each). This CDR3 is CASSLGFFQGRYNEQFF. CDR3 bases: TGCGCCAGCAGCTTGGGGTTTTTCCAGGGACGATACAATGAGCAGTTCTTC.